Listed below are T cell receptor beta chains from one sample, sequenced in a study of T cells in narcolepsy. TCRdb's copy holds only in-frame clones and misses some; the assay was immunoSEQ multiplex PCR. The sample yields approximately 30,000 clones, roughly 80% seen once. The sample taken for sequencing was CD45RA- memory CD4+ T cells from PBMCs. The receptors shown here come from a human donor with narcolepsy. The CDR3 runs from the conserved cysteine through the conserved F or W. A D gene is named only where the DNA matches it firmly. Size values are once, few and many counts, or a class for expanded clones, and some rows have none.

j_gene	v_gene	abundance	d_gene	CDR3nt	CDR3aa
TRBJ1-2	TRBV5-4	-	-	TGTGCCGGCAGCCCACTCCAGGGATTGGGCTACACCTTC	CAGSPLQGLGYTF
TRBJ1-6	TRBV5-5	-	-	TGTGCCAGCAGCTTGGAGGGCAGGGATAATTCACCCCTCCACTTT	CASSLEGRDNSPLHF
TRBJ2-2	TRBV14	-	-	TGTGCCAGCAGCCAACAGATTAACACCGGGGAGCTGTTTTTT	CASSQQINTGELFF
TRBJ1-1	TRBV2	medium-sized	-	TGTGCCAGCAGTCCCACCGGCTCGAACACTGAAGCTTTCTTT	CASSPTGSNTEAFF
TRBJ2-5	TRBV25-1	-	TRBD2	TGTGCCAGCAGTGAAAGCGGGGGATTAGAGACCCAGTACTTC	CASSESGGLETQYF
TRBJ2-1	TRBV28	few	TRBD1	TGTGCCAGCAGTCGACAGGGGCTTTACAATGAGCAGTTCTTC	CASSRQGLYNEQFF
TRBJ2-5	TRBV19	once	-	TGTGCCAGTAGTTCGACCTGGACAGACTCGGAGACCCAGTACTTC	CASSSTWTDSETQYF
TRBJ1-6	TRBV4-2	-	TRBD1	TGTGCCAGCAGCAACAGACAGGGGGAGAATTCACCCCTCCACTTT	CASSNRQGENSPLHF
TRBJ2-5	TRBV2	-	-	TGTGCCAGTCGGACACGAGAGACCCAGTACTTC	CASRTRETQYF
TRBJ1-5	TRBV5-3	-	-	TGTGCCAGAAGCTGCGTCTGGGCTTCGAGGCAGCCCCAGCATTTT	CARSCVWASRQPQHF
TRBJ1-2	TRBV4-3	-	-	TGCGCCAGCAGCCCCTCGCTTGGTGATAACTATGGCTACACCTTC	CASSPSLGDNYGYTF
TRBJ2-1	TRBV6-1	few	-	TGTGCCAGCAGTGAAGCGCCGCATAATAACAATGAGCAGTTCTTC	CASSEAPHNNNEQFF
TRBJ1-3	TRBV7-8	once	-	TGTGCCAGCAGCTTAAGAGTAGGGCAGGCCGGAAACACCATATATTTT	CASSLRVGQAGNTIYF